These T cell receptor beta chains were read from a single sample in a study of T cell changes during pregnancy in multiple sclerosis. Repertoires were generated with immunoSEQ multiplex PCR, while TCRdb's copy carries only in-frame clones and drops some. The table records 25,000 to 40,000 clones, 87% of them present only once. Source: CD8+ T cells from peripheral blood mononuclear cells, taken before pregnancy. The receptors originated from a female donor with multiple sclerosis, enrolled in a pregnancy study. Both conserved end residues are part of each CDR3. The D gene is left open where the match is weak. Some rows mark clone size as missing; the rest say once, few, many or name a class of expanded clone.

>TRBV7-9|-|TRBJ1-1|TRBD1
CASSLWDRNTEAFF
TGTGCCAGCAGCTTATGGGACAGGAACACTGAAGCTTTCTTT
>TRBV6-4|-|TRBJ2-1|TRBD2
CASSDSTSGDYNEQFF
TGTGCCAGCAGTGACTCGACTAGCGGCGACTACAATGAGCAGTTCTTC
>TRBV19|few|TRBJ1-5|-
CASSISWGPSQPQHF
TGTGCCAGTAGTATATCTTGGGGGCCGAGCCAGCCCCAGCATTTT
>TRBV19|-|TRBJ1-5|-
CASSIRDTNQPQHF
TGTGCCAGTAGTATTCGCGACACTAATCAGCCCCAGCATTTT
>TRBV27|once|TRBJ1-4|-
CASSLLGRAEKLFF
TGTGCCAGCAGTTTACTCGGGAGGGCTGAAAAACTGTTTTTT
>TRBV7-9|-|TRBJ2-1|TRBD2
CASSLTSGGAIGFNEQFF
TGTGCCAGCAGCCTTACTAGCGGGGGGGCCATTGGGTTCAATGAGCAGTTCTTC
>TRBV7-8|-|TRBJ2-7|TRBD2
CASSLGGTSGSYEQYF
TGTGCCAGCAGCCTAGGGGGGACTAGCGGGAGTTACGAGCAGTACTTC
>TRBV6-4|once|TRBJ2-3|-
CASSRDFTTDTQYF
TGTGCCAGCAGCCGGGACTTTACTACAGATACGCAGTATTTT
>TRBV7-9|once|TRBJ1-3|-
CASSLASGFGNTIYF
TGTGCCAGCAGCTTAGCCTCAGGGTTCGGAAACACCATATATTTT
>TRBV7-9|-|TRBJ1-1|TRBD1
CASSLPGGDRTEAFF
TGTGCCAGCAGCTTACCAGGGGGCGATAGAACTGAAGCTTTCTTT
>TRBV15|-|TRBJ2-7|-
CATSRDLSGYTDEQYF
TGTGCCACCAGCAGAGATTTGAGCGGCTACACCGACGAGCAGTACTTC
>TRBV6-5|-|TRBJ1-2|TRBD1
CASSYGQGDYGYTF
TGTGCCAGCAGTTATGGACAGGGTGACTATGGCTACACCTTC
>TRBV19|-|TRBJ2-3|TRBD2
CASSPRTSGILADTQYF
TGTGCCAGTAGTCCGAGGACTAGCGGGATTTTGGCAGATACGCAGTATTTT